This T cell receptor (beta chain) was documented in a study of regulatory T cells in long-lasting Graves disease. The CDR3 consists of 15 residues. CDR1 and CDR2 (germline): LNHDA, SQIVND (reference sequence). The J segment lost 2 bases and the V segment lost 6 bases, leaving 9 bases of the junction unmatched. Study results and limitations: Analyses excluded thyroid tissue, covering peripheral blood alone.

Both iRepertoire HTBI primers and Arm-PCR of CDR3 regions were used to build the TCR beta libraries. One entry per CDR3 protein, called by TCRdb with MiXCR from the multiplex PCR reads. The repertoire consists of 400,000 to 450,000 distinct CDR3 sequences, with around 22% occurring once and the leading ten covering approximately 28%. In its sample, this clonotype was seen a few times. Its target is not known. Noted time point: persistent/refractory GD, antithyroid drugs over 5 years with positive TRAb. PBMC RNA served as the TCR library source. Peripheral blood, around 10 milliliters of it, was drawn into EDTA tubes.

This rearrangement joins TRBV19 to TRBJ2-7, with 8 bases identical to TRBD1. Source: peripheral blood mononuclear cells (PBMCs), taken when the disease was refractory, from a patient treated with antithyroid drugs. This clonotype originated in a female donor with Graves disease. The CDR3 here is CASRSTGTGAYEQYF. CDR3 coding DNA: TGTGCCAGTAGAAGTACCGGGACAGGAGCCTACGAGCAGTACTTC.